The 23 T cell receptor beta chains given below trace back to one sample, sequenced in a study of cytomegalovirus exposure and HLA in healthy donors. This PCR relied on a set of 60 Vbeta primers and 13 Jbeta primers. Produced via immunoSEQ multiplex PCR; TCRdb's table is partial and in-frame only. Here the sample spans 110,000 or so clones, 70% to 85% being singletons. The material sequenced was PBMCs. These receptors were collected from a woman aged 50 to 60 in good health and CMV-seropositive.

This chain links TRBV7-3 with TRBJ2-3; 8 bases map to TRBD2. V lost 5 bases to trimming and J lost 2 bases; unmatched junction nucleotides: 6. This CDR3 contains 15 residues. Germline-derived CDR1 and CDR2 are SGHTA and FQGTGA. CDR3 region: CASSPIAGNTDTQYF. For the CDR3, the DNA is TGTGCCAGCAGCCCGATAGCGGGAAACACAGATACGCAGTATTTT.

The chain is built from TRBV29-1 and TRBJ1-1; D possibly corresponds to TRBD1 (5 bases). The CDR3 spans 13 residues. V lost 5 bases and J lost 8, with 18 bases in between. Germline CDR1 SQVTM, CDR2 ANQGSEA. CDR3 sequence reads: CSVLWAGETEAFF. In DNA, the CDR3 is TGCAGCGTTCTTTGGGCGGGGGAGACCGAAGCTTTCTTT.

The chain is built from TRBV2 and TRBJ1-2; a possible D gene is TRBD1 (5 bases). This CDR3 is 12 amino acids long. Trimming took 10 bases from V and 6 from J, leaving 15 bases between them. Germline V gene lookup returns CDR1 SNHLY and CDR2 FYNNEI. CDR3 loop: CATRGGAHGYTF. DNA for the CDR3: TGTGCCACCCGAGGAGGGGCCCATGGCTACACCTTC.

The chain joins TRBV5-4 to TRBJ1-2; a possible D gene is TRBD1 (5 bases). Trimming pared 4 bases from V and 8 bases from J, leaving 21 bases between. This CDR3 is 15 amino acids long. CDR1 and CDR2 from the germline V gene are SGHNT and YYREEE (reference sequence). The CDR3 DNA is TGTGCCAGCAGCCGGGGGGGAAGAGAACAGACAGGCTACACCTTC. It specifies CASSRGGREQTGYTF.

The chain has TRBV5-1 and TRBJ1-2, with D maybe TRBD1 (5 bases). The CDR3 is made up of 15 amino acids. Germline assignment: CDR1 SGHRS and CDR2 YFSETQ. V was trimmed by 4 bases and J by 4 bases, leaving 17 bases between them. CDR3 residues: CASSPSSDSPYGYTF. In DNA, the CDR3 is TGCGCCAGCAGCCCTTCTTCCGACAGTCCCTATGGCTACACCTTC.

The chain carries TRBV6-5 and TRBJ2-7; TRBD2 matches at 9 bases. Germline CDR1 and CDR2: MNHEY and SVGAGI. The CDR3 length is 16 residues. V gave up 0 bases and J gave up 5 bases; unmatched junction bases: 8. The CDR3 bases are TGTGCCAGCAGTTACTCTTCCCCTAGCGGGAAGAACGAGCAGTACTTC. It is translated as CASSYSSPSGKNEQYF.

The V and J genes are TRBV6-6 and TRBJ1-4; D not certain. Germline V gene data show CDR1 as MNHNY and CDR2 as SVGAGI (reference sequence). The CDR3 length is 16 residues. V lost 0 bases and J lost 5, with 13 bases in between. The CDR3, as DNA: TGTGCCAGCAGTTACTCGAGCGCGGGTACGAATGAAAAACTGTTTTTT. Translating it yields CASSYSSAGTNEKLFF.

The chain employs TRBV7-9 and TRBJ1-1; no clear D. Germline CDR1 SEHNR, CDR2 FQNEAQ (reference sequence). The V end lost 3 bases, the J end lost 1 base, and 6 bases lay between the germline ends. This CDR3 region has 13 residues. The CDR3: CASSFSSNTEAFF. As DNA, the CDR3 is TGTGCCAGCAGCTTTTCATCGAACACTGAAGCTTTCTTT.

The chain couples TRBV4-1 to TRBJ2-1; 9 bases match TRBD1. Germline V CDR1 and CDR2: MGHRA, YSYEKL. V was pared by 3 bases and J by 15 bases, with 9 bases of the junction left unmatched. The CDR3 is 13 amino acids. In DNA, the CDR3 is TGCGCCAGCAGCCATTTAACCGGGACAGGGACGTTCTTC. This encodes CASSHLTGTGTFF.

This clone was counted a few times. The V call is TRBV13, the J call TRBJ1-1; 10 bases line up with TRBD1. The CDR3 length is 16 residues. Germline V lookup: CDR1 PRHDT, CDR2 FYEKMQ (reference sequence). V gave up 5 bases and J gave up 3 bases; unmatched junction bases: 9. Here the CDR3 reads CASSPGTGAVYTEAFF. In DNA form, the CDR3 reads TGTGCCAGCAGCCCCGGGACAGGGGCGGTGTACACTGAAGCTTTCTTT.

The chain joins TRBV4-1 to TRBJ1-1; 7 positions agree with TRBD1. The CDR3 covers 15 residues. Germline trimming cut 4 bases from V and 1 base from J; bases unmatched to any gene: 6. Germline-derived CDR1 and CDR2 are MGHRA and YSYEKL. This chain's CDR3 is CASSLGTAANTEAFF. CDR3 coding DNA: TGCGCCAGCAGCCTCGGGACAGCAGCGAACACTGAAGCTTTCTTT.

The chain is built from TRBV19 and TRBJ2-6; D may be TRBD1 (5 bases). Germline assignment: CDR1 LNHDA and CDR2 SQIVND (reference sequence). The V end lost 7 bases, the J end lost 2 bases, and 18 bases lay between the germline ends. The CDR3 has 17 residues. The CDR3 DNA is TGTGCCAGTACCCCTTCCCAGGGTCGAGCTGGGGCCAACGTCCTGACTTTC. It encodes CASTPSQGRAGANVLTF.

In DNA, the CDR3 is TGTGCCAGCAGAGTTCTAGCGAACTCCTACAATGAGCAGTTCTTC. Translating it yields CASRVLANSYNEQFF. The gene calls are TRBV6-6 and TRBJ2-1; possibly TRBD2 for D (6 bases). V lost 6 bases and J 0 bases, leaving 12 bases between the germline ends. CDR3 length equals 15 residues. Per the germline V gene, CDR1 is MNHNY and CDR2 is SVGAGI (reference sequence).

The rearrangement joins TRBV7-6 to TRBJ1-1; D ambiguous. This CDR3 contains 16 residues. Per germline, CDR1 SGHVS and CDR2 FNYEAQ. V lost 1 base and J 4 bases, leaving 16 bases between the germline ends. This chain's CDR3 is CASSLELERLSTEAFF. CDR3 in DNA: TGTGCCAGCAGCTTAGAGCTTGAGAGATTGAGCACTGAAGCTTTCTTT. The variable domain in full, with the rest retrieved from reference TRBV7-6 and TRBJ1-1, is GAGVSQSPRYKVTKRGQDVALRCDPISGHVSLYWYRQALGQGPEFLTYFNYEAQQDKSGLPNDRFSAERPEGSISTLTIQRTEQRDSAMYRCASSLELERLSTEAFFGQGTRLTVV.

V gene TRBV5-1 combines with J gene TRBJ1-2; D remains ambiguous. CDR1 is SGHRS, CDR2 YFSETQ, per germline. V dropped 1 base and J dropped 0 bases, with 4 bases sitting between them. The CDR3 has 13 amino acids. The CDR3 nucleotides read TGCGCCAGCAGCTTGTCCACTAACTATGGCTACACCTTC. It encodes CASSLSTNYGYTF.

CDR3 loop: CAISESGGTGSKLGYTF. The CDR3 DNA is TGTGCCATCAGTGAGTCCGGTGGGACAGGAAGTAAATTGGGCTACACCTTC. This rearrangement joins TRBV10-3 to TRBJ1-2; 8 nucleotides line up with TRBD1. The ends lost 0 bases at V and 8 bases at J; junction bases unmatched: 14. The CDR3 covers 17 residues. CDR1 and CDR2 (germline): ENHRY, SYGVKD.

In DNA, the CDR3 is TGTGCCAGCAGCTTGCTGCAGGGGCAACGGGGCTACACCTTC. This encodes CASSLLQGQRGYTF. The genes are TRBV5-4 and TRBJ1-2, with D possibly TRBD1 on 6 matching bases. The germline gives CDR1 SGHNT, CDR2 YYREEE (reference sequence). The CDR3 extends over 14 amino acids. With 1 base removed from V and 8 bases from J, the gap between germline ends came to 15 bases.

This rearrangement joins TRBV11-2 to TRBJ1-3; D not resolved. This CDR3 has 13 residues. Germline V gene sequence: CDR1 SGHAT, CDR2 FQNNGV. V shed 8 bases and J shed 0 bases, with 8 bases lying between them. This CDR3 reads CASGQYSGNTIYF. The CDR3 nucleotides read TGTGCCAGCGGGCAGTACTCTGGAAACACCATATATTTT.

The rearrangement joins TRBV4-1 to TRBJ1-1; 11 bases fit TRBD1. CDR1 is MGHRA and CDR2 is YSYEKL in the germline V gene. The J segment lost 1 base and the V segment lost 6 bases, leaving 7 bases of the junction unmatched. This CDR3 region has 16 residues. CDR3 loop: CASSPGTGGKNTEAFF. The CDR3 DNA follows: TGCGCCAGCAGTCCCGGGACAGGGGGTAAGAACACTGAAGCTTTCTTT.

The chain combines TRBV6-1 with TRBJ2-2; TRBD1 matches at 8 bases. CDR3 size: 14 residues. The J segment lost 5 bases and the V segment lost 11 bases, leaving 10 bases of the junction unmatched. CDR1 is MNHNS, CDR2 SASEGT, per germline. The CDR3 reads CAGGGRGRTGELFF. DNA for the CDR3: TGTGCCGGAGGGGGCAGGGGGCGAACCGGGGAGCTGTTTTTT.

This clone was picked up a small number of times. The chain uses TRBV7-9 and TRBJ1-3; D unresolved. There are 16 residues in the CDR3. In germline, CDR1 is SEHNR, CDR2 FQNEAQ (reference sequence). Trimming stripped 5 bases from V and 0 bases from J, with 14 bases between. The CDR3 loop reads CASSPLTPGSGNTIYF. The CDR3 bases are TGTGCCAGCAGCCCACTTACACCGGGCTCTGGAAACACCATATATTTT.

V gene TRBV13 combines with J gene TRBJ1-1, with 9 nucleotides matching TRBD1. This CDR3 has 14 amino acids. V was pared by 5 bases and J by 5 bases, with 6 bases of the junction left unmatched. Per the germline V gene, CDR1 is PRHDT and CDR2 is FYEKMQ (reference sequence). CDR3 DNA: TGTGCCAGCAGCCGTAACAGGGGGCGAACTGAAGCTTTCTTT. Translating it yields CASSRNRGRTEAFF.

This clone appeared once. J is TRBJ2-1 and V is TRBV6-6; possibly TRBD2 for D (6 bases). V lost 4 bases and J lost 1, with 11 bases in between. CDR3 length: 15 amino acids. Per germline, CDR1 MNHNY and CDR2 SVGAGI (reference sequence). The CDR3 bases are TGTGCCAGCAGTTTGGTTGGGGGGTCCTACAATGAGCAGTTCTTC. It yields the protein CASSLVGGSYNEQFF.